This TCR beta chain comes out of a study of blood T cells in healthy people across ages. Together with a sample-barcoded 5' primer, a J-beta primer mix was included in a second PCR lasting roughly 7 to 11 cycles. MiXCR, run by TCRdb on the 5' RACE reads, gives a single entry per CDR3 protein. The table records some 800,000 distinct CDR3 sequences, about 42% of them present only once. Study observations and caveats: Diversity was higher, and naive CD4+ cells more numerous, in long-lived donors than in aged donors.

This clonotype appeared a few times. Its target is not known. The CDR3 spans 14 residues. V gave up 3 bases and J gave up 1 base, with 9 bases separating them. The germline gives CDR1 SNHLY, CDR2 FYNNEI. Donor samples were obtained from healthy Caucasian individuals from Russia, aged about 6 to 95. Isolation per sample recovered at least 7 million PBMCs. Sequencing was done on a sample of blood. This chain links TRBV2 with TRBJ1-2, with TRBD1 as a possible D gene (6 bases). This clonotype was sampled from a man in his sixties in good health. The CDR3 nucleotides are TGTGCCAGCAGTGATTACAGGGTTAACTATGGCTACACCTTC. Translating gives CASSDYRVNYGYTF.